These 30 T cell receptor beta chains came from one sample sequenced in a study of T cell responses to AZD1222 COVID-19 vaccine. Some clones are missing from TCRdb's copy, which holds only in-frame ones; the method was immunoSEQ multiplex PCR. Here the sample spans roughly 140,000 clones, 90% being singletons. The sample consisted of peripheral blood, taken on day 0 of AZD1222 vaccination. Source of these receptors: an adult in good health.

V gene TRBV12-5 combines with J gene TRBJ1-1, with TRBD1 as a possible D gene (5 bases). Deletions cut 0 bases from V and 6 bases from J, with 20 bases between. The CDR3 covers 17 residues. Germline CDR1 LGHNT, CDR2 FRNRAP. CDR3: CASGLVRETIGTPEAFF. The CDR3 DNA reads TGTGCTAGTGGTTTGGTACGTGAAACTATCGGGACTCCTGAAGCTTTCTTT.

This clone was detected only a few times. The CDR3: CASSLDWGSPLHF. The CDR3 DNA reads as TGCGCCAGCAGCTTGGATTGGGGTTCACCCCTCCACTTT. The chain employs TRBV5-1 and TRBJ1-6; D is unresolved. Per the germline V gene, CDR1 is SGHRS and CDR2 is YFSETQ. V lost 0 bases, J lost 9 bases, and 7 bases lay in between. This CDR3 contains 13 residues.

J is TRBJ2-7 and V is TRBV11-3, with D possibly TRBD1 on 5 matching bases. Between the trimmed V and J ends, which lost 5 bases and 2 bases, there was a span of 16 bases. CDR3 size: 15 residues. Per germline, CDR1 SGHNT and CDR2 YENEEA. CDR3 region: CASSPPDRQTYEQYF. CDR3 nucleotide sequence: TGTGCCAGCAGCCCCCCAGACAGACAGACCTACGAGCAGTACTTC. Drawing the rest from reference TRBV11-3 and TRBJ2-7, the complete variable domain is EAGVVQSPRYKIIEKKQPVAFWCNPISGHNTLYWYLQNLGQGPELLIRYENEEAVDDSQLPKDRFSAERLKGVDSTLKIQPAELGDSAVYLCASSPPDRQTYEQYFGPGTRLTVT.

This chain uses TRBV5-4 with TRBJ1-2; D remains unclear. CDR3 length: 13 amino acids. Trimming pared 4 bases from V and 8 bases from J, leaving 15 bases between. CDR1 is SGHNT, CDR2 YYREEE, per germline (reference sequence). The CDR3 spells CASSLHSFWGYTF. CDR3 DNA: TGTGCCAGCAGCCTTCACAGCTTTTGGGGCTACACCTTC.

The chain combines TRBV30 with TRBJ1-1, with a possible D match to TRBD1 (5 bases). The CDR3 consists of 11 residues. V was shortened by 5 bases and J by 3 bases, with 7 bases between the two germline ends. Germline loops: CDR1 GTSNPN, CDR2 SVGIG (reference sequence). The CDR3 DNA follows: TGTGCCTGGGGGGGGGACACTGAAGCTTTCTTT. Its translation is CAWGGDTEAFF.

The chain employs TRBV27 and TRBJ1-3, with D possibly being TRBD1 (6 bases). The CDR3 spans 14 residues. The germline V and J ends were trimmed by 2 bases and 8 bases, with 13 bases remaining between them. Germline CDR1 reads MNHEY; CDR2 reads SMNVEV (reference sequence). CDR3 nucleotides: TGTGCCAGCAGTTTACAGCAGGGGACGGACACCATATATTTT. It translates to CASSLQQGTDTIYF.

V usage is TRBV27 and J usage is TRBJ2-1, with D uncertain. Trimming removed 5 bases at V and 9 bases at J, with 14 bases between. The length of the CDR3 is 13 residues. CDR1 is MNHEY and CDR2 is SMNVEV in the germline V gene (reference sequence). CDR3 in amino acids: CASSPLQSLEQFF. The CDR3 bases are TGTGCCAGCAGTCCCCTTCAAAGTCTTGAGCAGTTCTTC.

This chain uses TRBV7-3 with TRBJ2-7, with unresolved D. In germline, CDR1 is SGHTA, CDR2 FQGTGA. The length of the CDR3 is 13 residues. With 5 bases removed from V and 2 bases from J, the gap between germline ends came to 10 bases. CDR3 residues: CASSPLGTYEQYF. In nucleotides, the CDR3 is TGTGCCAGCAGCCCCCTGGGGACCTACGAGCAGTACTTC.

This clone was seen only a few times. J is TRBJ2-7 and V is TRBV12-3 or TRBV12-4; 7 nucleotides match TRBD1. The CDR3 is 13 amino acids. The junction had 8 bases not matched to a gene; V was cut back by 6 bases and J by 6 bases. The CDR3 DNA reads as TGTGCCAGCAGGGCAGGGGGAGAGAGCGAGCAGTACTTC. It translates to CASRAGGESEQYF.

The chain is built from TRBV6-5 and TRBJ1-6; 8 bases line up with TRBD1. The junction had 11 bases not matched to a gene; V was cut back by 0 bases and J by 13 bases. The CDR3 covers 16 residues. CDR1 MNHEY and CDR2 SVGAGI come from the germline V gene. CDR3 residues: CASSYSGQGRYFPLHF. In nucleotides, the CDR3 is TGTGCCAGCAGTTACTCAGGACAGGGTCGGTATTTCCCCCTCCACTTT.

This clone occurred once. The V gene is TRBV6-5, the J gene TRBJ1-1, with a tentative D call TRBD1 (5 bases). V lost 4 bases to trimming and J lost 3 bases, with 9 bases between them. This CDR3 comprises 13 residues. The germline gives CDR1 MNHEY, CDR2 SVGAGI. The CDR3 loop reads CASSWGGDTEAFF. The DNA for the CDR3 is TGTGCCAGCAGTTGGGGCGGGGACACTGAAGCTTTCTTT.

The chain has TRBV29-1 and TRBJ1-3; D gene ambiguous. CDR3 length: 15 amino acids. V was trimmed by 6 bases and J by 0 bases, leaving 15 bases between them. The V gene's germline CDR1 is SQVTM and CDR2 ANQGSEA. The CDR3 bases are TGCAGCGTAACATCGTCCCCGAGCTCTGGAAACACCATATATTTT. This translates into CSVTSSPSSGNTIYF.

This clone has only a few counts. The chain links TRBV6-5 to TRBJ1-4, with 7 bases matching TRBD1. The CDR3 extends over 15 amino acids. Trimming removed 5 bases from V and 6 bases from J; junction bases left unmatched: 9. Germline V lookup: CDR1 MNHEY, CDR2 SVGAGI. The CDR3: CASSPLRGRHEKLFF. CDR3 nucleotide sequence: TGTGCCAGCAGTCCCTTAAGGGGGCGTCATGAAAAACTGTTTTTT.

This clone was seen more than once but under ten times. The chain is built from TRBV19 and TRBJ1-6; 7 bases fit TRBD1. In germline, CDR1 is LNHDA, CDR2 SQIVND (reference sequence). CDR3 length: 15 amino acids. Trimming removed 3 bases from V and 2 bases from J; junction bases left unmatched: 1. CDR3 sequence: CASSIGTAYNSPLHF. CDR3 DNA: TGTGCCAGTAGTATCGGGACAGCCTATAATTCACCCCTCCACTTT.

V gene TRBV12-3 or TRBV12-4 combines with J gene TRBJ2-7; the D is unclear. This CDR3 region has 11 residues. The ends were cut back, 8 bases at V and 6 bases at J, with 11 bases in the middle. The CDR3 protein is CASGWLREQYF. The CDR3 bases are TGTGCCAGCGGATGGCTGCGCGAGCAGTACTTC.

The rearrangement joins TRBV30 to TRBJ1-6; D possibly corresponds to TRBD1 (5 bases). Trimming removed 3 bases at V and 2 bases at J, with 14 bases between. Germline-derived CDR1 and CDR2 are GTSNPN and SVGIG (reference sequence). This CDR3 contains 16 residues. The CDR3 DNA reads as TGTGCCTGGAGCAGTCCCCAGGGCACCTATAATTCACCCCTCCACTTT. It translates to CAWSSPQGTYNSPLHF.

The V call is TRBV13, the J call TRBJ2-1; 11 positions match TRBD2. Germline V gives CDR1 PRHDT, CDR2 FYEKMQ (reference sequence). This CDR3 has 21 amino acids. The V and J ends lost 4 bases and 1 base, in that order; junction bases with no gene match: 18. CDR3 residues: CASSSQDNEPGLAGSYNEQFF. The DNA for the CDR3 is TGTGCCAGCAGCTCCCAAGATAATGAACCTGGACTAGCGGGTTCCTACAATGAGCAGTTCTTC.

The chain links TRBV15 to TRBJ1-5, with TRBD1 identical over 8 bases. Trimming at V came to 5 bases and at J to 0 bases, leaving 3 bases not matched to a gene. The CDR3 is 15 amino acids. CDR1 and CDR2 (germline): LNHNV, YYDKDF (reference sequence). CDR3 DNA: TGTGCCACCAGCCGGACAGGGCTTAGCAATCAGCCCCAGCATTTT. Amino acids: CATSRTGLSNQPQHF.

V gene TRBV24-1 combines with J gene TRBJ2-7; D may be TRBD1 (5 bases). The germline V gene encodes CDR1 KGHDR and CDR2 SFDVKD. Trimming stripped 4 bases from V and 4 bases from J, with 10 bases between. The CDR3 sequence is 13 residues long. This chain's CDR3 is CATSEGPSYEQYF. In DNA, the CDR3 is TGTGCCACCAGTGAGGGGCCCTCGTACGAGCAGTACTTC.

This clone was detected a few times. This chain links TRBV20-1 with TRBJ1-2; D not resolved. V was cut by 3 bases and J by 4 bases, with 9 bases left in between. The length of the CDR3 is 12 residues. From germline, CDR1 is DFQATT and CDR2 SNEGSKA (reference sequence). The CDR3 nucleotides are TGCAGTGCTAGTCCCAACAGCTATGGCTACACCTTC. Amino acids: CSASPNSYGYTF.

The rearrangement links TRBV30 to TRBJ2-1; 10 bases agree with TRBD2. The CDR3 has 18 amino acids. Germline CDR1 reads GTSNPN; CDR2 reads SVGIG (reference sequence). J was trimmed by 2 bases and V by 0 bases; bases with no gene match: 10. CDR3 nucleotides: TGTGCCTGGAGTGTTCGGTCTAGCGGGAGTAACCCCTACAATGAGCAGTTCTTC. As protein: CAWSVRSSGSNPYNEQFF.

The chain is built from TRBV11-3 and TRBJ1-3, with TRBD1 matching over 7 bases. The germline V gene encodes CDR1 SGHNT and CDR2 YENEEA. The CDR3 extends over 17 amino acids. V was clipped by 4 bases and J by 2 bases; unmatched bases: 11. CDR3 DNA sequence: TGTGCCAGCAGCTCCGGCAGGGGGGCACTAACTGGAAACACCATATATTTT. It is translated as CASSSGRGALTGNTIYF.

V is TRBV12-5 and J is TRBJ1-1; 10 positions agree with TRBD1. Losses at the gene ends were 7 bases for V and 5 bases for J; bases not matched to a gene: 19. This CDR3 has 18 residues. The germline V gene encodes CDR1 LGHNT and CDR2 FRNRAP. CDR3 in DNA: TGTGCTAGTGCCAGAAGACCGGACAGGGGGGTGGTGGGAACTGAAGCTTTCTTT. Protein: CASARRPDRGVVGTEAFF.

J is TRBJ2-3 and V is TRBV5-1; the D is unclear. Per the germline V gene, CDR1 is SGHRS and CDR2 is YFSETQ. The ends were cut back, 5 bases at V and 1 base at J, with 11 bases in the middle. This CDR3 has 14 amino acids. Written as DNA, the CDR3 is TGCGCCAGCAGGATGGGCAGCGGCACAGATACGCAGTATTTT. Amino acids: CASRMGSGTDTQYF.

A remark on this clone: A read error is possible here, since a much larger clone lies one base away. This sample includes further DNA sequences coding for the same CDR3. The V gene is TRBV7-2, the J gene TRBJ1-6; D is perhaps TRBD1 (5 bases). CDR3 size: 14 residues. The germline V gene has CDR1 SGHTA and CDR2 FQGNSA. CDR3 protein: CASSPGAGSSPLHF. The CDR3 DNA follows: TGTGCCAGCAGCCCCGGGGCAGGCAGTTCACCCCTCCATTTT. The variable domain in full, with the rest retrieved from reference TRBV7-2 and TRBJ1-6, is GAGVSQSPSNKVTEKGKDVELRCDPISGHTALYWYRQSLGQGLEFLIYFQGNSAPDKSGLPSDRFSAERTGGSVSTLTIQRTQQEDSAVYLCASSPGAGSSPLHFGNGTRLTVT.

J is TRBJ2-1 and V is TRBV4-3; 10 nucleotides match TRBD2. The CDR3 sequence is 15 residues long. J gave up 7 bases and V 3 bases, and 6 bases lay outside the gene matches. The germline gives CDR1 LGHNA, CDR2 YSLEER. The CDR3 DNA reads TGCGCCAGCAGCCACAGCGGGAGGGGTAGGAATGAGCAGTTCTTC. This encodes CASSHSGRGRNEQFF.

DNA of the CDR3: TGTGCCAGCAGCCTTACATTCACCGAGCAGTACTTC. Protein sequence: CASSLTFTEQYF. The chain couples TRBV7-9 to TRBJ2-7; no clear D. Deletions cut 5 bases from V and 6 bases from J, with 11 bases between. The CDR3 covers 12 residues. CDR1 is SEHNR, CDR2 FQNEAQ, per germline (reference sequence). Full variable domain (outside the CDR3, taken from reference TRBV7-9 and TRBJ2-7): DTGVSQNPRHKITKRGQNVTFRCDPISEHNRLYWYRQTLGQGPEFLTYFQNEAQLEKSRLLSDRFSAERPKGSFSTLEIQRTEQGDSAMYLCASSLTFTEQYFGPGTRLTVT.

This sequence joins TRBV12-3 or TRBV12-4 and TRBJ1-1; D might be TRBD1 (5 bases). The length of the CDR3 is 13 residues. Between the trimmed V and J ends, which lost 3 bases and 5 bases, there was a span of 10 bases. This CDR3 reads CASSFTGRTEAFF. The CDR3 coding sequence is TGTGCCAGCAGTTTTACGGGGCGTACTGAAGCTTTCTTT.

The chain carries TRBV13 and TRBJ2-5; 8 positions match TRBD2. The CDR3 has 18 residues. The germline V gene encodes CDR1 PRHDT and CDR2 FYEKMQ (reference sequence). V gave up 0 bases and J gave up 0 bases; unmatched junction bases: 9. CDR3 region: CASSLGTSASPYQETQYF. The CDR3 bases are TGTGCCAGCAGCTTAGGGACTAGCGCCTCACCCTACCAAGAGACCCAGTACTTC.

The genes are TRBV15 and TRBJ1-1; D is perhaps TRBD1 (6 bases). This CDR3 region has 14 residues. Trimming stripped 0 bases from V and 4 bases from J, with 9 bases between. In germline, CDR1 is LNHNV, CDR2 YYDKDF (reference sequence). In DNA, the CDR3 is TGTGCCACCAGCAGAGAACCAGGGGTCACTGAAGCTTTCTTT. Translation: CATSREPGVTEAFF.